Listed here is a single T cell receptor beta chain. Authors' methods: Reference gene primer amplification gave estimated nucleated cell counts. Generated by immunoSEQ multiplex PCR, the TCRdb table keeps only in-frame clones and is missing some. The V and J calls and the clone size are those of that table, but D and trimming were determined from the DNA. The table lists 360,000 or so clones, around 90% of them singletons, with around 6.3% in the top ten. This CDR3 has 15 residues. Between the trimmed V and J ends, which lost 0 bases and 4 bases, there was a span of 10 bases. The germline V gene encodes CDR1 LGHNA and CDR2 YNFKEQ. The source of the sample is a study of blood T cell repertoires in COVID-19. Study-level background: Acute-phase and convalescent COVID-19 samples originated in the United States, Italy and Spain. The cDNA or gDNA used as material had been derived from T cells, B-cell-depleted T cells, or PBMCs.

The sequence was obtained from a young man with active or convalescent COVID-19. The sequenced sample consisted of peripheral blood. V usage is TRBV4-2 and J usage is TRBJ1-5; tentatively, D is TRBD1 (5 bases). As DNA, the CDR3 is TGTGCCAGCAGCCAAGATCGGGCAGGGAATCAGCCCCAGCATTTT. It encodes CASSQDRAGNQPQHF.